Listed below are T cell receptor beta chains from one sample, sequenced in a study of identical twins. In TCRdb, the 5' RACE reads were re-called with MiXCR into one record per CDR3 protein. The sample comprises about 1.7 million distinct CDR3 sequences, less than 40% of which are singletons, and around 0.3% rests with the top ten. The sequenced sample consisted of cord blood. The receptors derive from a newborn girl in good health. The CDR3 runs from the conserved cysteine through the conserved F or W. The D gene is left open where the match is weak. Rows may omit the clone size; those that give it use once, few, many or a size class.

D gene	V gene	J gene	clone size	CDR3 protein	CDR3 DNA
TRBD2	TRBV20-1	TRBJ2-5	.	CSARVQRGGLGNKGETQYF	TGCAGTGCTAGAGTGCAGCGGGGGGGCTTGGGCAACAAGGGGGAGACCCAGTACTTC
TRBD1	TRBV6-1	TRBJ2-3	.	CASIKDRATNTQYF	TGTGCCAGCATAAAGGACAGGGCCACAAATACGCAGTATTTT
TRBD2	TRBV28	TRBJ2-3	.	CASRTSGSHFTDTQYF	TGTGCCAGCAGAACTAGCGGGAGTCACTTCACAGATACGCAGTATTTT
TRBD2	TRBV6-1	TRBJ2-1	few	CAGSEGLAGGWYNEQFF	TGTGCCGGCTCTGAGGGACTAGCGGGAGGTTGGTACAATGAGCAGTTCTTC
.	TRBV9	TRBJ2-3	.	CASSVEWADTQYF	TGTGCCAGCAGCGTAGAGTGGGCAGATACGCAGTATTTT
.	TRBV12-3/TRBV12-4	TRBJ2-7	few	CASSFPGALSSYEQYF	TGTGCCAGCAGTTTCCCGGGGGCCTTGAGCTCCTACGAGCAGTACTTC
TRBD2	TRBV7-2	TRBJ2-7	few	CASSASGRRSYEQYF	TGTGCCAGCAGCGCTAGCGGGAGGCGGTCCTACGAGCAGTACTTC
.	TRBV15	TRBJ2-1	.	CATSIQNNEQFF	TGTGCCACCAGCATCCAAAACAATGAGCAGTTCTTC
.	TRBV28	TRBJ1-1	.	CASSFVGGRAEAFF	TGTGCCAGCAGTTTTGTTGGGGGGAGGGCTGAAGCTTTCTTT
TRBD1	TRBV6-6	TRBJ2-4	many	CASSYSDRAKNIQYF	TGTGCCAGCAGTTACTCGGACAGGGCCAAAAACATTCAGTACTTC
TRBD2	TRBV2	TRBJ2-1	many	CASSASGSNEQFF	TGTGCCAGCAGTGCTAGCGGGAGCAATGAGCAGTTCTTC
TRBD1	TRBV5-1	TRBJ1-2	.	CASRRTGINYGYTF	TGCGCCAGCAGGAGGACAGGGATAAACTATGGCTACACCTTC
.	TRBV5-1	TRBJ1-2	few	CASSLDVKYGYTF	TGCGCCAGCAGCTTGGATGTGAAGTATGGCTACACCTTC
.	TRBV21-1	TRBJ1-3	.	CASSKPLRNTIYF	TGTGCCAGCAGCAAACCGCTCCGAAACACCATATATTTT
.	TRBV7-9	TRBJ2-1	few	CASSSGIWEQFF	TGTGCCAGCAGCTCAGGGATTTGGGAGCAGTTCTTC
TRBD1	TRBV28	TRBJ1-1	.	CASSILDRDTEASF	TGTGCCAGCAGTATCTTGGACAGGGACACTGAAGCTTCCTTT
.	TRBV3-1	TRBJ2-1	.	CASSRGTPNEQFF	TGTGCCAGCAGCCGCGGGACGCCAAATGAGCAGTTCTTC
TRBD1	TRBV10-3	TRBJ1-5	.	CAISAVGQAGQPQHF	TGTGCCATCAGTGCGGTGGGACAGGCGGGTCAGCCCCAGCATTTT
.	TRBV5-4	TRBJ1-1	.	CASSGDTTNTEAFF	TGTGCCAGCAGTGGGGACACAACGAACACTGAAGCTTTCTTT
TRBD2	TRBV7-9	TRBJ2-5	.	CASSGVGTKGIDEQYF	TGTGCCAGCAGCGGAGTCGGGACTAAGGGTATCGATGAGCAGTACTTC
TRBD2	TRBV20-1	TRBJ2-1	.	CSARPKAGRNNEQFF	TGCAGTGCTAGACCAAAAGCGGGGCGGAACAATGAGCAGTTCTTC
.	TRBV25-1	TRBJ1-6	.	CASIGRLPNSPLHF	TGTGCCAGTATAGGACGATTACCTAATTCACCCCTCCACTTT
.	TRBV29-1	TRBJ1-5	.	CSVGEGRQPQHF	TGCAGCGTTGGAGAGGGGAGGCAGCCCCAGCATTTT
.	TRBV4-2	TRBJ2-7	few	CASSQELDTSYEQYF	TGTGCCAGCAGCCAAGAACTGGACACATCCTACGAGCAGTACTTC
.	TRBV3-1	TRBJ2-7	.	CTSSHHIYEQYF	TGTACCAGCAGCCACCACATCTACGAGCAGTACTTC
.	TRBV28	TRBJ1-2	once	CATSLYRGVGYTF	TGTGCGACCAGTTTATATCGGGGAGTCGGCTACACCTTC
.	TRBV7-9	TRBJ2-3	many	CASSLGQLGTDTQYF	TGTGCCAGCAGCTTAGGACAGCTAGGCACAGATACGCAGTATTTT